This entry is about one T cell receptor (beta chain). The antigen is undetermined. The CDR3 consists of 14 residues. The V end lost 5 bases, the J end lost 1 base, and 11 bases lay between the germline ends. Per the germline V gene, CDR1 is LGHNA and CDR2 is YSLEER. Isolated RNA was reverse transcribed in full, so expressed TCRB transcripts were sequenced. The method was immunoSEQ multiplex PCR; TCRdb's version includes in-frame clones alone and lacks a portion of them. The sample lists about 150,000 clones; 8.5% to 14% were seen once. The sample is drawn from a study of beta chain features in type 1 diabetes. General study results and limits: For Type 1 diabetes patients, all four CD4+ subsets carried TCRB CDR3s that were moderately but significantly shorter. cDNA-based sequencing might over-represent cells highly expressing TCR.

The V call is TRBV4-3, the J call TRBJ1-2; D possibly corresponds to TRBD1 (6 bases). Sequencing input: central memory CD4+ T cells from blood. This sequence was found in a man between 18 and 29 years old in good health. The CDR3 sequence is CASSNRGGNYGYTF. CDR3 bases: TGCGCCAGCAGCAATAGGGGGGGTAACTATGGCTACACCTTC.